The T cell receptor (beta chain) under discussion was sequenced for a study of shared clonotypes between healthy human individuals. Study details: Each donor's CD4 naive and CD4 memory cells filled three plates apiece, CD8 naive two, and CD8 memory one.

Healthy HIV-negative adults without recent acute infections or vaccinations served as donors. This clone was detected once. Measured with immunoSEQ multiplex PCR; TCRdb has only the in-frame clones, and not every one. Here the sample spans about 2.4 million clones, 93% being singletons. V was clipped by 5 bases and J by 4 bases; unmatched bases: 8. There are 14 residues in the CDR3. CDR1 MDHEN and CDR2 SYDVKM come from the germline V gene. Sequencing used naive CD4+ T cells from PBMCs. Subset meaning: CD45RA+ positively selected. The rearrangement links TRBV28 to TRBJ2-7, with 7 positions matching TRBD2. This TCR derives from a man younger than 30 in good health. Some clones in this sample may be carry-over from other donors' samples. The CDR3, as DNA: TGTGCCAGCAGTCCCGGGGAGGGGAGATACGAGCAGTACTTC. Translated, it gives CASSPGEGRYEQYF.